This T cell receptor beta chain was captured by sequencing in a study of spatial heterogeneity in lung cancer. Time point here: sample taken at primary tumor resection. Samples came from approximately 65 TRACERx patients with untreated early-stage lung cancer. Tumor, nontumor lung or frozen PBMC supplied whole RNA, sequenced without sorting. TCRdb reprocessed the 5' RACE reads via MiXCR and lists one record per CDR3 protein. Found here are about 5,500 distinct CDR3 sequences, around 13% of them singletons; the top ten hold 15% to 20%. The CDR3 is 14 residues long. Germline CDR1 SQVTM, CDR2 ANQGSEA. V gave up 5 bases and J gave up 2 bases; unmatched junction bases: 4. Many counts were recorded for this clonotype. For a library built for alpha chains, this beta chain is a stray read; little rests on its size.

The chain recombines TRBV29-1 with TRBJ2-1; 9 bases are shared with TRBD1. This clonotype was obtained from a human donor with early-stage non-small cell lung cancer. The starting material was lung tissue, obtained at surgery. This CDR3 is CSVTRDRAYNEQFF. CDR3 bases: TGCAGCGTTACCCGGGACAGGGCCTACAATGAGCAGTTCTTC.